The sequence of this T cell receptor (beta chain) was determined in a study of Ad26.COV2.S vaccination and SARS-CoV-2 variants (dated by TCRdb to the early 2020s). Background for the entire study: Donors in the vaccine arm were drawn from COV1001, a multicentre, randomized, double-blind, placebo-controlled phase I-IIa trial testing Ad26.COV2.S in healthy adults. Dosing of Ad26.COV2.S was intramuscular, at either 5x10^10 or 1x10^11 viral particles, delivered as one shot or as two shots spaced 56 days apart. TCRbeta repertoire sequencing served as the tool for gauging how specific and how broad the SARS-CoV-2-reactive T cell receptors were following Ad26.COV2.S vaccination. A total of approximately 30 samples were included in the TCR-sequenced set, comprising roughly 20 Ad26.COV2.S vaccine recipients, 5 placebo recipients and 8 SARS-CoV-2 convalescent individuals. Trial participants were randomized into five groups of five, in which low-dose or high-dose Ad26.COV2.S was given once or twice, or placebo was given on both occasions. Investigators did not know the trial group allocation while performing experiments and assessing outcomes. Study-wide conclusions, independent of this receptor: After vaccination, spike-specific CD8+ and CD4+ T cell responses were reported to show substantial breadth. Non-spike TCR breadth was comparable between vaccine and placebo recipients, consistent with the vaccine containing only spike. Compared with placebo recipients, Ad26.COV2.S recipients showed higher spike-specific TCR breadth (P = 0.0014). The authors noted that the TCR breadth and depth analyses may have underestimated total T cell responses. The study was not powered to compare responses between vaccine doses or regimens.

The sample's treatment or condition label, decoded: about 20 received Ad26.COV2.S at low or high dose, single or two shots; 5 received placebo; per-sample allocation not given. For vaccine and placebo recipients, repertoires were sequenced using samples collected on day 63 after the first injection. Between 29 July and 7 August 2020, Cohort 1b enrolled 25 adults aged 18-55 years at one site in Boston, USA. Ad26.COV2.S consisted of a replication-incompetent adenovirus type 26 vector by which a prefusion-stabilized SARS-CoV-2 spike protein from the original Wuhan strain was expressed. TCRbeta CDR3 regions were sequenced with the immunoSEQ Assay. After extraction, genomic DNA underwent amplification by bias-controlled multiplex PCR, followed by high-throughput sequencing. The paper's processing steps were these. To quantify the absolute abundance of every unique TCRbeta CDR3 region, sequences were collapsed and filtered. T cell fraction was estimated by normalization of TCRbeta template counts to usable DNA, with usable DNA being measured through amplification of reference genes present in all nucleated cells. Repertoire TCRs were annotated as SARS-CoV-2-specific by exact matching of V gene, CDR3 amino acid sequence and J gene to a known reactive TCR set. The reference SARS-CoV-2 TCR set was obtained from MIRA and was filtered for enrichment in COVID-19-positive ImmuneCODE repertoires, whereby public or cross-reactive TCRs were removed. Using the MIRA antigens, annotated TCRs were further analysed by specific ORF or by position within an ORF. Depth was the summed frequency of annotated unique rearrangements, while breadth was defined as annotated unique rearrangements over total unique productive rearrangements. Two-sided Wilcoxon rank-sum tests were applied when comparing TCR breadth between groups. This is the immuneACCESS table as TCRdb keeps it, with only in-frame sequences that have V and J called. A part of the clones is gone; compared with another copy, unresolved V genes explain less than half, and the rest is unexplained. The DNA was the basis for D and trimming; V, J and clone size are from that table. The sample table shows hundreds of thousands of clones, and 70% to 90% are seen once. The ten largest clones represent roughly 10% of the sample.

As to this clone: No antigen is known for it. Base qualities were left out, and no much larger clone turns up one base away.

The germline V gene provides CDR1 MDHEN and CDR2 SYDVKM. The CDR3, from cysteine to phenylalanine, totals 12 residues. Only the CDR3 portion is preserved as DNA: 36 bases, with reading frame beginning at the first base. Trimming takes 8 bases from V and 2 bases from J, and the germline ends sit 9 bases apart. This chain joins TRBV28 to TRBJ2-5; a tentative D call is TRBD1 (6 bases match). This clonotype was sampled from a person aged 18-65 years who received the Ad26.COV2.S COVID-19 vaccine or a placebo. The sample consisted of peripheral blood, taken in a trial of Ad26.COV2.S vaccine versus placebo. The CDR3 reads CASSRGQETQYF. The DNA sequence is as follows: TGTGCCAGCTCAAGGGGGCAAGAGACCCAGTACTTC.